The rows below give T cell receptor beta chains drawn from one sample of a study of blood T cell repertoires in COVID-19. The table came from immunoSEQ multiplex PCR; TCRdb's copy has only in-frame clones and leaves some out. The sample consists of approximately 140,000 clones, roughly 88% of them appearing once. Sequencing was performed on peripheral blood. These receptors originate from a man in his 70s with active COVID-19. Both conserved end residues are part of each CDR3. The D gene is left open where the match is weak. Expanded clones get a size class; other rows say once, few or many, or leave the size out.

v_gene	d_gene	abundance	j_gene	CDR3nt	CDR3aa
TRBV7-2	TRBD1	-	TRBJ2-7	TGTGCCAGCAGCTTCGGCTTCAGGGGACAGGGGGCCTACGAGCAGTACTTC	CASSFGFRGQGAYEQYF
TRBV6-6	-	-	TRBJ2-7	TGTGCCAGCAGCCCAGAGGGGGATGCCAGCTACGAGCAGTACTTC	CASSPEGDASYEQYF
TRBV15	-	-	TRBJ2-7	TGTGCCACCAGCAGAGATCAGGAGGGCCCCTACGAGCAGTACTTC	CATSRDQEGPYEQYF
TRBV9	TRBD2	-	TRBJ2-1	TGTGCCAGCAGCGTAGTGGCGTTAGCGGGAACCGGCTCCTACAATGAGCAGTTCTTC	CASSVVALAGTGSYNEQFF
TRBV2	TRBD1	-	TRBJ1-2	TGTGCCAGCAGTCCTACAGGGGTTCCCTATGGCTACACCTTC	CASSPTGVPYGYTF
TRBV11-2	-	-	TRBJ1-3	TGTGCCAGCAGCTTAGATGGGAGAGGGCGAAACACCATATATTTT	CASSLDGRGRNTIYF
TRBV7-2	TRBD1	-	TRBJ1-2	TGTGCCAGCAGCTGGGACAGGGAAGGCGGCTACACCTTC	CASSWDREGGYTF
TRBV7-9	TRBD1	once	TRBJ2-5	TGTGCCAGCAGCCAGGACAGGGGTCGAGAGACCCAGTACTTC	CASSQDRGRETQYF
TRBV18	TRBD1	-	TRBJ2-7	TGTGCCAGCTCACCTGGGAGGGACAGGGTATTCTACGAGCAGTACTTC	CASSPGRDRVFYEQYF
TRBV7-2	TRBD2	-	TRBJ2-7	TGTGCCAGCAGCTTAAGGGCTAGCGGGAGCTACGAGCAGTACTTC	CASSLRASGSYEQYF
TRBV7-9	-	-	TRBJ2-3	TGTGCCAGCAGCCCGGAGCGGGTTCCGACAGATACGCAGTATTTT	CASSPERVPTDTQYF
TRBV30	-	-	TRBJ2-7	TGTGCCTGGCAATCTCTCAGGGTGGGCCCTTCCTACGAGCAGTACTTC	CAWQSLRVGPSYEQYF
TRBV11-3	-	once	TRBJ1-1	TGTGCCAGCAGCCCCGGGGCACAGGGAGTTGGAACTGAAGCTTTCTTT	CASSPGAQGVGTEAFF
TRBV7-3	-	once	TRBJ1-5	TGTGCCAGCAGCTTCAGCCGAGAGGGCAATCAGCCCCAGCATTTT	CASSFSREGNQPQHF
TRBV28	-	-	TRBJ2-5	TGTGCCAGCAGTTTCCAACAGGGTGGGGAGACCCAGTACTTC	CASSFQQGGETQYF
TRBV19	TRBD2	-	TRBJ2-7	TGTGCCAGTAGTGGGGGACTAGCGGGACCCGGCTCTGCCTACGAGCAGTACTTC	CASSGGLAGPGSAYEQYF
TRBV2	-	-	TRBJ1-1	TGTGCCAGCAAGGGGCTGACGAACACTGAAGCTTTCTTT	CASKGLTNTEAFF
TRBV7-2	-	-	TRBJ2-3	TGTGCCAGCAGCTTAGGGCCCGCGGGGGATACGCAGTATTTT	CASSLGPAGDTQYF
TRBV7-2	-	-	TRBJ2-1	TGTGCCAGCAGCCCAAGACACAGCGGGGAGCAGTTCTTC	CASSPRHSGEQFF
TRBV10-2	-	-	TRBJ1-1	TGCGCCAGCAGTCTTCTAGGCACTGAAGCTTTCTTT	CASSLLGTEAFF
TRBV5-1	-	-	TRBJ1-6	TGCGCCAGCAGCTTGGAAGTGGGGAGAAGCTCACCCCTCCACTTT	CASSLEVGRSSPLHF
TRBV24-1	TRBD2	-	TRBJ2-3	TGTGCCACCGTAGCGGGAGGGAGAACAGATACGCAGTATTTT	CATVAGGRTDTQYF
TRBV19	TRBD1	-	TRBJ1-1	TGTGCCAGTACTCTCCCCGGACAGGGAGCCGCTGAAGCTTTCTTT	CASTLPGQGAAEAFF
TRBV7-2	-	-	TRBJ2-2	TGTGCCAGCAGCGCCCTCAAGGGGGTTGGCGGGGAGCTGTTTTTT	CASSALKGVGGELFF
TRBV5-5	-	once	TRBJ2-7	TGTGCCAGCAGCTGGACAGATCCTCCCTACGAGCAGTACTTC	CASSWTDPPYEQYF
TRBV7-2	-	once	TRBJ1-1	TGTGCCAGCAGCTTATCCTCGGACAGTGTTTTAGGAGCTTTCTTT	CASSLSSDSVLGAFF
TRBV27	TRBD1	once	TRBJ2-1	TGTGCCAGCAGTTCTTTAGACAGGGGGGCCTACAATGAGCAGTTCTTC	CASSSLDRGAYNEQFF
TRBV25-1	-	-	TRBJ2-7	TGTGCCAGCAGTGAATATATTAGTACCGGTACCTACGAGCAGTACTTC	CASSEYISTGTYEQYF
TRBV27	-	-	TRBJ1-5	TGTGCCAGCAGTTTAAGCGTGGGGGGGAATCAGCCCCAGCATTTT	CASSLSVGGNQPQHF